This T cell receptor (beta chain) was identified in a study of cytomegalovirus exposure and HLA in healthy donors. The PCR made use of 60 Vbeta and 13 Jbeta primers. Assay used: immunoSEQ multiplex PCR; TCRdb lists only in-frame clones, some missing. The repertoire includes about 200,000 clones, roughly 80% of them detected once, and 6.5% sits in the top ten. Points on this clone: Its antigen is currently unknown.

Study-wide findings and caveats: TCR sequences were mostly rare, though some public TCRs occurred in many donors.

Germline values: CDR1 SGHRS, CDR2 YFSETQ. V lost 1 base, J lost 0 bases, and 2 bases stayed unmatched. The CDR3 covers 15 residues. The sequence was obtained from a woman in her fifties or sixties in good health and CMV-seropositive. This chain uses TRBV5-1 with TRBJ2-5; the match to TRBD1 covers 8 bases. What was sequenced was PBMCs. CDR3: CASSLWGQDQETQYF. CDR3 nucleotide sequence: TGCGCCAGCAGCTTGTGGGGACAGGACCAAGAGACCCAGTACTTC.